Listed here are 15 T cell receptor beta chains from one sample, sequenced in a study of T cell repertoires in cytomegalovirus infection. In TCRdb, the reads were re-called with MiXCR into one record per CDR3 protein. Of about a million distinct CDR3 sequences listed, roughly 30% are singletons. These receptors lack a known antigen. The source material was cultured CD8+ T cells from PBMCs, sampled from culture after CMV antigen stimulation. The receptors shown here come from a human donor in good health (CMV status not recorded). Some clones in this sample may be carry-over from other donors' samples.

The CDR3 DNA reads as TGTGCCAGCAGGCAACCGGGACAGGGACCCTATGGCTACACCTTC. The encoded protein is CASRQPGQGPYGYTF. The rearrangement links TRBV2 to TRBJ1-2; the match to TRBD1 covers 9 bases. The CDR3 has 15 amino acids. The junction had 9 bases not matched to a gene; V was cut back by 6 bases and J by 4 bases. CDR1 and CDR2 from the germline V gene are SNHLY and FYNNEI.

This clonotype was observed many times. J is TRBJ2-7 and V is TRBV7-8; 7 nucleotides align to TRBD2. V dropped 1 base and J dropped 6; count of bases not matched to a gene: 3. CDR3 length: 13 residues. The germline CDR1 and CDR2 sequences are SGHVS and FQNEAQ. The CDR3 DNA is TGTGCCAGCAGCTTAGGCGGGAGTCGCGAGCAGTACGTC. This translates into CASSLGGSREQYV.

This clonotype was recorded at least ten times. This chain uses TRBV19 with TRBJ2-1, with TRBD1 identical over 9 bases. Per germline, CDR1 LNHDA and CDR2 SQIVND (reference sequence). V was pared by 5 bases and J by 6 bases, with 2 bases of the junction left unmatched. This CDR3 region has 13 residues. This chain's CDR3 is CASSAGQGNEQFF. The CDR3 nucleotides read TGTGCCAGTAGTGCGGGACAGGGCAATGAGCAGTTCTTC. Together with reference TRBV19 and TRBJ2-1, the CDR3 gives the full variable domain: DGGITQSPKYLFRKEGQNVTLSCEQNLNHDAMYWYRQDPGQGLRLIYYSQIVNDFQKGDIAEGYSVSREKKESFPLTVTSAQKNPTAFYLCASSAGQGNEQFFGPGTRLTVL.

This clonotype appeared a few times. V and J are TRBV28 and TRBJ1-2; no clear D gene. Trimming cost V 3 bases and J 2 bases, with 10 bases left between them. The germline V gene has CDR1 MDHEN and CDR2 SYDVKM. This CDR3 comprises 14 residues. The CDR3 loop is CASSFRTDNYGYTF. The CDR3 DNA reads as TGTGCCAGCAGTTTTAGGACCGACAACTATGGCTACACCTTC.

This clonotype was counted only a few times. The chain couples TRBV6-1 to TRBJ1-5; D remains unclear. This CDR3 region has 15 residues. Germline V CDR1 and CDR2: MNHNS, SASEGT. The V and J ends lost 6 bases and 1 base respectively, with 13 bases between them. The CDR3 nucleotides are TGTGCCAGCAGAACAGACGAAATGAGCAATCAGCCCCAGCATTTT. This sequence encodes CASRTDEMSNQPQHF.

The chain links TRBV29-1 to TRBJ1-2, with 7 bases aligning to TRBD1. The V gene's germline CDR1 is SQVTM and CDR2 ANQGSEA. The J segment lost 6 bases and the V segment lost 0 bases, leaving 16 bases of the junction unmatched. The CDR3 runs to 17 residues. The CDR3 sequence: CSVEDLRSDREAHGYTF. CDR3 nucleotides: TGCAGCGTTGAAGACCTTCGCTCAGACAGGGAGGCACATGGCTACACCTTC.

A remark on this clonotype: The junction departs from the called germline gene at one end, perhaps through a read error. The chain carries TRBV6-1 and TRBJ1-1; D may be TRBD1 (5 bases). Germline V gene lookup returns CDR1 MNHNS and CDR2 SASEGT. The CDR3 loop spans 15 amino acids. CDR3 sequence reads: CANSRDLGEDTEAFF. CDR3 sequence (DNA): TGTGCCAACAGTCGGGACTTGGGGGAGGACACTGAAGCTTTCTTT.

This clonotype was detected many times. The chain employs TRBV7-3 and TRBJ2-3; no clear D gene. Trimming pared 4 bases from V and 0 bases from J, leaving 8 bases between. There are 14 residues in the CDR3. Germline values: CDR1 SGHTA, CDR2 FQGTGA. CDR3 amino acids: CASSSGASTDTQYF. The CDR3 DNA reads TGTGCCAGCAGCTCAGGTGCTAGCACAGATACGCAGTATTTT.

This sequence joins TRBV7-2 and TRBJ2-1, with 12 bases matching TRBD2. This CDR3 comprises 17 residues. The germline gives CDR1 SGHTA, CDR2 FQGNSA. Trimming at V came to 3 bases and at J to 4 bases, leaving 7 bases not matched to a gene. DNA for the CDR3: TGTGCCAGCAGCTTTCCTAGCGGGGGGGTATCATACAATGAGCAGTTCTTC. It yields the protein CASSFPSGGVSYNEQFF.

The genes are TRBV4-1 and TRBJ2-1, with no clear D. Deletions cut 0 bases from V and 0 bases from J, with 9 bases between. The length of the CDR3 is 16 residues. CDR1 is MGHRA and CDR2 is YSYEKL in the germline V gene. This chain's CDR3 is CASSQDIGSSYNEQFF. CDR3 DNA: TGCGCCAGCAGCCAAGACATCGGTAGCTCCTACAATGAGCAGTTCTTC.

This clonotype was observed many times. The CDR3 protein is CASSGTDGDEQFF. In DNA form, the CDR3 reads TGTGCCAGCAGCGGCACGGACGGAGATGAGCAGTTCTTC. The chain links TRBV9 to TRBJ2-1; no clear D. The germline V and J ends were trimmed by 3 bases and 8 bases, with 12 bases remaining between them. CDR1 is SGDLS and CDR2 is YYNGEE in the germline V gene. The CDR3 has 13 amino acids. Full variable domain (missing parts from reference TRBV9 and TRBJ2-1): DSGVTQTPKHLITATGQRVTLRCSPRSGDLSVYWYQQSLDQGLQFLIQYYNGEERAKGNILERFSAQQFPDLHSELNLSSLELGDSALYFCASSGTDGDEQFFGPGTRLTVL.

V and J are TRBV6-1 and TRBJ2-5; TRBD2 matches 11 bases. The V segment lost 3 bases and the J segment 4 bases; nucleotides outside the gene matches: 10. In germline, CDR1 is MNHNS, CDR2 SASEGT. The CDR3 has 17 residues. For the CDR3, the DNA is TGTGCCAGCAGTGACTTCGTTAGCGGGGGGGCTTTAGAGACCCAGTACTTC. Translating it yields CASSDFVSGGALETQYF.

The chain is built from TRBV6-1 and TRBJ1-1; no firm D call. Germline-derived CDR1 and CDR2 are MNHNS and SASEGT. V lost 2 bases, J lost 7 bases, and 23 bases lay in between. The CDR3 loop spans 17 amino acids. CDR3 sequence (DNA): TGTGCCAGCAGTGAACGTCCATGGGCGGGTGTGCTGAATGAAGCTTTCTTT. Its protein product is CASSERPWAGVLNEAFF.

This clonotype was recorded a few times. This chain joins TRBV29-1 and TRBJ2-3, with D perhaps matching TRBD1 or TRBD2 (5 bases each). V was pared by 4 bases and J by 4 bases, with 15 bases between. This CDR3 is built from 14 residues. Germline V CDR1 and CDR2: SQVTM, ANQGSEA. The CDR3 loop reads CSVVYSQGPDTQYF. CDR3 in DNA: TGCAGCGTTGTATATTCCCAGGGACCAGATACGCAGTATTTT.

Comment on this clonotype: This sequence may be a read error, since a much larger clone differs from it by one base. This chain connects TRBV4-1 to TRBJ2-3; possible D gene TRBD2, 5 bases. V was cut by 0 bases and J by 11 bases, with 15 bases left in between. This CDR3 spans 14 amino acids. CDR1 is MGHRA and CDR2 is YSYEKL in the germline V gene. The CDR3, as DNA: TGCGCCAGCAGCCAAGAGGCCGGGGTTTATATGCAGTATTTT. Translating it yields CASSQEAGVYMQYF.